The 12 T cell receptor beta chains in this list originate from one sample, sequenced in a study of CD8+ T cells in alopecia areata. CD4, CD8alpha, NKG2D, NKG2ACE and other markers guided sorting of pooled cutaneous lymph node cells. Sequencing used cDNA as its template, made by extracting RNA and reverse transcribing it. Repertoires were generated with immunoSEQ multiplex PCR, while TCRdb's copy carries only in-frame clones and drops some. The specimen has 250,000 or so clones, none found just once. Sequencing was carried out using CD4+ T cells sorted from a lymph node. The source is a C3H/HeJ mouse with alopecia areata. The MHC haplotype recorded for the strain is H2-k.

This clone was counted only a few times. Mouse germline and gene names are used. The read ends 4 residues early relative to the CDR3; the germline J gene fills the gap. The chain couples TRBV1 to TRBJ1-1; 8 nucleotides line up with TRBD1. In germline, CDR1 is NSQYPW, CDR2 LRSPGD (reference sequence). V gave up 0 bases and J gave up 4 bases; unmatched junction bases: 4. This CDR3 comprises 15 residues. CDR3 region: CTCSADSGGGTEVFF. The CDR3 bases that were read are TGCACCTGCAGTGCAGATTCAGGGGGCGGCACA.

In this sample, this clone turned up a few times. The genes and germline here are from mouse. The CDR3 end falls 4 residues outside the read, so it is completed with the germline J gene. The chain employs TRBV1 and TRBJ2-4; weak D call: TRBD1 (6 bases). The V end lost 0 bases, the J end lost 3 bases, and 10 bases lay between the germline ends. In germline, CDR1 is NSQYPW, CDR2 LRSPGD (reference sequence). The CDR3 spans 15 residues. The CDR3 loop is CTCSAESGQQNTLYF. The CDR3 DNA, read in part, is TGCACCTGCAGTGCAGAATCCGGACAGCAAAAC.

As to this clone: Mouse gene names and germline throughout. The sequenced fragment ends 4 residues before the CDR3 boundary, so the rest is inferred from the germline J gene. The chain has TRBV19 and TRBJ1-2; perhaps TRBD1 as D (6 bases). This CDR3 is built from 13 residues. Germline V gene data show CDR1 as FNHDT and CDR2 as SITEND (reference sequence). The V gene lost 5 bases and the J gene lost 4 bases, with 12 bases spanning the gap. CDR3 amino acids: CASSLGGASDYTF. The sequenced CDR3 bases are TGTGCCAGCAGCCTCGGGGGGGCCTCC. Using reference TRBV19 and TRBJ1-2 for the parts outside the CDR3, the full variable domain is GGIITQTPKFLIGQEGQKLTLKCQQNFNHDTMYWYRQDSGKGLRLIYYSITENDLQKGDLSEGYDASREKKSSFSLTVTSAQKNEMAVFLCASSLGGASDYTFGSGTRLLVI.

This clone appeared a few times. Mouse gene names and germline throughout. The CDR3 end lies 4 residues beyond the end of the read and is filled in from the germline J gene. This chain joins TRBV31 and TRBJ1-2; 8 bases are shared with TRBD1. This CDR3 has 14 amino acids. From germline, CDR1 is GKSSPN and CDR2 SITVG. After removal of 3 bases from V and 0 bases from J, the junction contained 3 bases not matched to a gene. The CDR3 bases that were read are TGTGCCTGGAGGAAGACAGGGGCAAACTCC. This sequence encodes CAWRKTGANS. The whole CDR3 region reads CAWRKTGANSDYTF.

This clone was detected a few times. The genes and germline here are from mouse. The read finishes 4 residues shy of the CDR3 end, and the germline J gene is used to complete it. The rearrangement links TRBV13-3 to TRBJ2-5, with D perhaps matching TRBD1 (6 bases). The CDR3 covers 14 residues. The V gene lost 4 bases and the J gene lost 3 bases, with 12 bases spanning the gap. CDR1 is NNHDY and CDR2 is SYVADS in the germline V gene. The CDR3 sequence is CASSTPGHQDTQYF. The covered CDR3 bases are TGTGCCAGCAGTACACCGGGACATCAAGAC.

As to this clone: Genes and germline come from the mouse. The CDR3 end lies 4 residues beyond the end of the read and is filled in from the germline J gene. The chain is built from TRBV13-3 and TRBJ2-3; 10 bases map to TRBD2. The V gene's germline CDR1 is NNHDY and CDR2 SYVADS. With 3 bases clipped from V and 1 base from J, the junction kept 8 bases outside the gene matches. The CDR3 has 17 amino acids. Incomplete CDR3 DNA: TGTGCCAGCAGTGCCCGACTGGGGGGAGGCGGTGCAGAA. Its translation is CASSARLGGGGAE. The entire CDR3 is CASSARLGGGGAETLYF.

This clone has only a few counts. These gene names are mouse names. From the germline J gene comes the end of the CDR3, since the read stops 4 residues before it. The V and J genes are TRBV5 and TRBJ2-3, with TRBD2 identical over 10 bases. This CDR3 is 18 amino acids long. CDR1 is LGHNA, CDR2 YNLKQL, per germline (reference sequence). With 0 bases clipped from V and 2 bases from J, the junction kept 8 bases outside the gene matches. CDR3 amino acids: CASSQDALGGRDAETLYF. CDR3 DNA, as far as it was read: TGTGCCAGCAGCCAAGATGCGCTGGGGGGGCGCGATGCAGAA.

About this clone: The listed genes are named as in mouse. The CDR3 end falls 4 residues outside the read, so it is completed with the germline J gene. The rearrangement links TRBV14 to TRBJ1-1, with D perhaps matching TRBD1 (5 bases). Germline CDR1 reads SGHDT; CDR2 reads FRDEAV. V dropped 1 base and J dropped 4 bases, with 8 bases sitting between them. The CDR3 sequence is 13 residues long. The CDR3 bases that were read are TGTGCCAGCAGTTTCGTGACAGCCACA. It translates to CASSFVTAT. The full-length CDR3 reads as CASSFVTATEVFF.

In regard to this clone: Germline and genes here are mouse. With the read ending 4 residues before the CDR3 end, the germline J gene is used to fill in that end. The chain is built from TRBV13-2 and TRBJ1-2; 9 nucleotides line up with TRBD1. CDR3 length equals 16 residues. CDR1 is NNHNN and CDR2 is SYGAGS in the germline V gene (reference sequence). Unmatched junction bases numbered 7, after V lost 1 base and J lost 3 bases. CDR3: CASGDPPGTGHSDYTF. Partial CDR3 DNA: TGTGCCAGCGGTGATCCCCCCGGGACAGGGCACTCC.

Comments on this clone: Gene names are mouse gene names. The CDR3 end lies 4 residues beyond the end of the read and is filled in from the germline J gene. The J gene is TRBJ2-7, the V gene TRBV12-1; TRBD2 matches at 11 bases. The germline CDR1 and CDR2 sequences are SGHSN and HYEKVE. This CDR3 region has 13 residues. Incomplete CDR3 DNA: TGTGCCAGCTCTCCGGGACTGGGGGAT. It yields the protein CASSPGLGD. The whole CDR3 reads CASSPGLGDEQYF.

Only a few counts were recorded for this clone. Gene names follow the mouse nomenclature. The read halts 4 residues ahead of the CDR3 end, with the missing end drawn from the germline J gene. The rearrangement links TRBV13-3 to TRBJ2-2, with TRBD1 matching 8 bases. CDR1 and CDR2 from the germline V gene are NNHDY and SYVADS. The CDR3 is 15 amino acids. Trimming removed 4 bases from V and 3 bases from J; junction bases left unmatched: 5. The CDR3 DNA, read in part, is TGTGCCAGCAGTCTGGACAGGGCGGACACCGGG. This encodes CASSLDRADTG. The whole CDR3 reads CASSLDRADTGQLYF. The full variable domain, completed using reference TRBV13-3 and TRBJ2-2, is EAAVTQSPRSKVAVTGGKVTLSCHQTNNHDYMYWYRQDTGHGLRLIHYSYVADSTEKGDIPDGYKASRPSQENFSLILELASLSQTAVYFCASSLDRADTGQLYFGEGSKLTVL.

As for this clone: Gene names are mouse gene names. The CDR3 end falls 4 residues outside the read, so it is completed with the germline J gene. V is TRBV19 and J is TRBJ2-7; the D gene is possibly TRBD1 (6 bases). This CDR3 is built from 13 residues. Germline lookup yields CDR1 FNHDT and CDR2 SITEND (reference sequence). The CDR3 loop reads CASRPGQLYEQYF. The CDR3 DNA, read in part, is TGTGCCAGCAGGCCAGGACAGCTTTAT.